The rows below give T cell receptor beta chains drawn from one sample of a study of shared clonotypes between healthy human individuals. Sequencing used immunoSEQ multiplex PCR; TCRdb keeps in-frame clones, though not all of them. The sample contains about 730,000 clones, roughly 72% of which appear only once. Sequencing used memory CD4+ T cells sorted from blood. The receptor source for this set is a woman aged 25-40 years in good health. The CDR3 runs from the conserved cysteine through the conserved F or W. A D gene is named only where the DNA matches it firmly. Rows may omit the clone size; those that give it use once, few, many or a size class.

>TRBV7-9|TRBD2|TRBJ2-3|-
CASSFPAGASTDTQYF
TGTGCCAGCAGCTTCCCAGCGGGAGCGAGCACAGATACGCAGTATTTT
>TRBV7-6|TRBD2|TRBJ2-1|-
CASSTRTSGGYNEQFF
TGTGCCAGCAGCACCCGGACTAGCGGGGGGTACAATGAGCAGTTCTTC
>TRBV6-1|-|TRBJ2-1|few
CASSEASLIGNEQFF
TGTGCCAGCAGTGAAGCCAGTTTGATCGGCAATGAGCAGTTCTTC
>TRBV4-1|-|TRBJ2-3|-
CASSQGWGSMGDTQYF
TGCGCCAGCAGCCAAGGTTGGGGGAGTATGGGGGATACGCAGTATTTT
>TRBV11-3|TRBD2|TRBJ2-3|-
CASSFGLAGVGSTDTQYF
TGTGCCAGCAGCTTTGGGCTAGCGGGAGTGGGGTCCACAGATACGCAGTATTTT
>TRBV5-8|TRBD1|TRBJ2-7|-
CASSPYGTGSDEQYF
TGTGCCAGCAGCCCATACGGGACAGGGTCCGACGAGCAGTACTTC
>TRBV18|-|TRBJ1-2|few
CASSRGGDNYGYTF
TGTGCCAGCTCACGCGGGGGGGATAACTATGGCTACACCTTC
>TRBV7-2|TRBD1|TRBJ2-3|-
CASSLRPGTGGTVTGTQYF
TGTGCCAGCAGCCTGCGACCCGGGACAGGGGGGACCGTCACAGGTACGCAGTATTTT
>TRBV14|-|TRBJ2-7|once
CASSQVASLYEQYF
TGTGCCAGCAGCCAAGTGGCTAGTCTATACGAGCAGTACTTC
>TRBV4-1|-|TRBJ1-1|-
CASSQSPGTVTEAFF
TGCGCCAGCAGCCAATCCCCAGGTACGGTTACTGAAGCTTTCTTT
>TRBV5-5|-|TRBJ1-4|-
CASSLPSGAGTNEKLFF
TGTGCCAGCAGCTTGCCCTCGGGGGCGGGGACTAATGAAAAACTGTTTTTT